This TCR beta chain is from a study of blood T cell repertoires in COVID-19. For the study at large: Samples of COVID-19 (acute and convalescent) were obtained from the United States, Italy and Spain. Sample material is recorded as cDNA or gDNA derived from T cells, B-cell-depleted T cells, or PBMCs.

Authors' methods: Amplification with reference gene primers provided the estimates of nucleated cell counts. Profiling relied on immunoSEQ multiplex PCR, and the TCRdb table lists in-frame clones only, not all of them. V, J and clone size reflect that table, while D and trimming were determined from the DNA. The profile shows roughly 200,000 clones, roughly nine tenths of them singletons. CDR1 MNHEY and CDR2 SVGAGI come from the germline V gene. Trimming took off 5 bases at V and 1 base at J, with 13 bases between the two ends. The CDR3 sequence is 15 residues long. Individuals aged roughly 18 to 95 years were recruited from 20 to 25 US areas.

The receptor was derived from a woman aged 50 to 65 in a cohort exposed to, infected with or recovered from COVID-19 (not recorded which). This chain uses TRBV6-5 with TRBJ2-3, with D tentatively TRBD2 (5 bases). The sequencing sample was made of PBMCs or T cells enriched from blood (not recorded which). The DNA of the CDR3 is TGTGCCAGCAGTCCCGAGGGATCACGCACAGATACGCAGTATTTT. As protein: CASSPEGSRTDTQYF.